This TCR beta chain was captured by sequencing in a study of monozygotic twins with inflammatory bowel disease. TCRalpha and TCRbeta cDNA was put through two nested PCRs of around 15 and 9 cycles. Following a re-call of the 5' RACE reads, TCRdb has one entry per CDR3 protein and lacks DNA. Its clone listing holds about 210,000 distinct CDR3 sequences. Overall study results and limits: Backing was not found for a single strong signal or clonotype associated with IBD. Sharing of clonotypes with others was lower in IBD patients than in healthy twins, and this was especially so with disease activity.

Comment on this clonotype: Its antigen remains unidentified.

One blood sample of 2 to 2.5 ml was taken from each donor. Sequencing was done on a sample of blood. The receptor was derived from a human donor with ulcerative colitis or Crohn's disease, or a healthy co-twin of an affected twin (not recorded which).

The CDR3 reads CASSPPWRANTGELFF. This rearrangement joins TRBV12-3 or TRBV12-4 to TRBJ2-2; TCRdb selects TRBD2, and the lack of DNA leaves this call unchecked. There are 16 residues in the CDR3.